This TCR beta chain derives from a study of cytomegalovirus exposure and HLA in healthy donors. Findings and caveats of the study: The authors considered a cluster of highly shared sequence variants likely to be a sequencing artifact.

The CDR3 loop spans 15 amino acids. The V gene's germline CDR1 is LNHDA and CDR2 SQIVND (reference sequence). Trimming cost V 4 bases and J 7 bases; bases outside gene matches: 10. About this clone: Its antigen is not identified.

PCR amplification relied on 60 Vbeta primers (plus 13 Jbeta primers). The data were produced by immunoSEQ multiplex PCR, yet TCRdb's version contains in-frame clones alone and is incomplete. The data show over 150,000 clones, about 78% seen once. The TCR originated in a woman between 50 and 59 years old in good health and CMV-seropositive. Sample: PBMCs. This sequence joins TRBV19 and TRBJ2-1; 7 bases match TRBD1. CDR3 protein: CASSTDRVVFNEQFF. CDR3 nucleotide sequence: TGTGCCAGTAGTACCGACAGGGTGGTCTTTAATGAGCAGTTCTTC.